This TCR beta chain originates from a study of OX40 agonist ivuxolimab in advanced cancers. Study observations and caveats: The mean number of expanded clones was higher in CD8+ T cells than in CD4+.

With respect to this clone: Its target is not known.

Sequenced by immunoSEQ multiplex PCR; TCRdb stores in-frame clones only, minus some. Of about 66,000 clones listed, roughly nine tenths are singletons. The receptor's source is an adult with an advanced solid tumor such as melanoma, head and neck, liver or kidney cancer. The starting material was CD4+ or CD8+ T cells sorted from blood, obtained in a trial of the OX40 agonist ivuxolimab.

The CDR3 loop is CASSLLEDGVYGYTF. DNA of the CDR3: TGCGCCAGCAGCTTGCTCGAGGATGGGGTCTATGGCTACACCTTC. The rearrangement uses TRBV5-1 and TRBJ1-2; D is unclear. Germline V gene sequence: CDR1 SGHRS, CDR2 YFSETQ. V lost 1 base, J lost 4 bases, and 14 bases lay in between. This CDR3 has 15 amino acids.